Shown below are 2 T cell receptor beta chains from a single sample sequenced in a study of blood T cell repertoires in COVID-19. Clones were read by immunoSEQ multiplex PCR, and TCRdb kept only the in-frame ones, dropping some. Altogether 150,000 to 250,000 clones are present, roughly 80% being singletons, with the ten largest covering 7.5%. Input material: PBMCs or T cells enriched from blood (not recorded which). Receptor source: a man in his forties who had recovered from COVID-19.

Worth noting for this clone: In the same sample, other DNA sequences code for this CDR3. This rearrangement joins TRBV5-4 to TRBJ1-2; 8 nucleotides agree with TRBD1. This CDR3 is 13 amino acids long. Germline lookup yields CDR1 SGHNT and CDR2 YYREEE (reference sequence). J was trimmed by 4 bases and V by 5 bases; bases with no gene match: 4. The chain's CDR3 is CASSYDRGYGYTF. The CDR3 DNA reads as TGTGCCAGCAGTTATGACAGGGGCTATGGCTACACCTTC. The complete variable domain, with remaining parts taken from reference TRBV5-4 and TRBJ1-2, reads ETGVTQSPTHLIKTRGQQVTLRCSSQSGHNTVSWYQQALGQGPQFIFQYYREEENGRGNFPPRFSGLQFPNYSSELNVNALELDDSALYLCASSYDRGYGYTFGSGTRLTVV.

The rearrangement links TRBV7-9 to TRBJ1-1; TRBD1 might be the D (5 bases). V was clipped by 5 bases and J by 4 bases, with 14 bases between them. The CDR3 covers 14 residues. Germline V gene lookup returns CDR1 SEHNR and CDR2 FQNEAQ (reference sequence). CDR3 sequence reads: CASSIREWVTEAFF. CDR3 nucleotides: TGTGCCAGCAGCATCAGGGAATGGGTCACTGAAGCTTTCTTT.